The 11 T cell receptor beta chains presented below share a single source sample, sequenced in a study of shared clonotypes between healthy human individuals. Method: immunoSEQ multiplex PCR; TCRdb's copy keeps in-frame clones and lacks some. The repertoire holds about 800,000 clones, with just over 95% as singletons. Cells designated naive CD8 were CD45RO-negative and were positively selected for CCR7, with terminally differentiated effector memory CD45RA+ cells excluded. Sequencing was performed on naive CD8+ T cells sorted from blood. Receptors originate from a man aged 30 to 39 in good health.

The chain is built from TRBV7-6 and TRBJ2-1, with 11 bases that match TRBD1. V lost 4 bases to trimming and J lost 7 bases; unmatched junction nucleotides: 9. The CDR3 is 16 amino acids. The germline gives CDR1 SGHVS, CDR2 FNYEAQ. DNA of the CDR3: TGTGCCAGCAGCTCAATGGGACAGGGGGTATTAAATGAGCAGTTCTTC. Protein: CASSSMGQGVLNEQFF.

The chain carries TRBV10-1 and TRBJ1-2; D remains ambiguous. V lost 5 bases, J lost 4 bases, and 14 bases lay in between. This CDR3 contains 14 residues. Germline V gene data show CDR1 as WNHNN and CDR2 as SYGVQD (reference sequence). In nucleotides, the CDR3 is TGCGCCAGCAGTCTTCCGATAAAGACCTATGGCTACACCTTC. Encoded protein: CASSLPIKTYGYTF.

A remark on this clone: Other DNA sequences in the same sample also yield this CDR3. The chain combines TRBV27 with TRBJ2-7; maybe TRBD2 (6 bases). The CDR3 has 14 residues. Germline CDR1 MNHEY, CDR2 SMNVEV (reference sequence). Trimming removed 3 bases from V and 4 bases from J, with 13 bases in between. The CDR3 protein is CASSLGRERYEQYF. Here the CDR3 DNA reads TGTGCCAGCAGTTTGGGCCGGGAGAGGTACGAGCAGTACTTC.

In DNA form, the CDR3 reads TGTGCCAGCAGCGCCCCCGGGACAGGGCCTTTAGGAGCTTTCTTT. It translates to CASSAPGTGPLGAFF. The chain carries TRBV9 and TRBJ1-1; 9 nucleotides align to TRBD1. V lost 3 bases and J lost 10; bases outside the gene matches: 13. The CDR3 is made up of 15 amino acids. Germline values: CDR1 SGDLS, CDR2 YYNGEE.

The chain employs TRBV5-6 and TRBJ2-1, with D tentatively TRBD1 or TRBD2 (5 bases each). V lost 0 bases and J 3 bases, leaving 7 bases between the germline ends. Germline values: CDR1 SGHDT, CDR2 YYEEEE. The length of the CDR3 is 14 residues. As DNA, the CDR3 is TGTGCCAGCAGCTTGGTTGGGGGCTACAATGAGCAGTTCTTC. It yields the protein CASSLVGGYNEQFF.

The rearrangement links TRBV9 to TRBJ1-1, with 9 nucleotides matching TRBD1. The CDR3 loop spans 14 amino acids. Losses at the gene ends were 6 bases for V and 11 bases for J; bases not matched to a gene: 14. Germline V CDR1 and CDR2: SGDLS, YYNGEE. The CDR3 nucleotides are TGTGCCAGCACCCAAGGACAGGGGCCGGCTCAGGCTTTCTTT. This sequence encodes CASTQGQGPAQAFF.

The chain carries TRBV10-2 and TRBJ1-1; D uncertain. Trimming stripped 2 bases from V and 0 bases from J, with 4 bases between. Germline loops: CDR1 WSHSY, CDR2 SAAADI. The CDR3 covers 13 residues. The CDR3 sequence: CASSEPLNTEAFF. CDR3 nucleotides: TGCGCCAGCAGTGAGCCTTTGAACACTGAAGCTTTCTTT.

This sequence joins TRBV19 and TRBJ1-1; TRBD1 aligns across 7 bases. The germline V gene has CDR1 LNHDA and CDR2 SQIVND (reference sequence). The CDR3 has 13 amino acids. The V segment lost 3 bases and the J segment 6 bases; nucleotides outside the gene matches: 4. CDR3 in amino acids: CASSMTTGAEAFF. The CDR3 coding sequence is TGTGCCAGTAGTATGACTACAGGGGCTGAAGCTTTCTTT.

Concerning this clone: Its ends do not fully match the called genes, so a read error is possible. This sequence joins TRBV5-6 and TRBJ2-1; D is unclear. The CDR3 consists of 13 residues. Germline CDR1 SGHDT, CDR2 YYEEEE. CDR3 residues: CASSLALNNEQFF. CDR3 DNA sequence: TGTGCCAGCAGTTTGGCACTAAACAATGAGCAGTTCTTC.

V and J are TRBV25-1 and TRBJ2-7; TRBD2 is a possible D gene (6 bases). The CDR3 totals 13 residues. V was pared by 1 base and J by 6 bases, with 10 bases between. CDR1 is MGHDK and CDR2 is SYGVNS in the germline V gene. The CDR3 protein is CASSELGDSEQYF. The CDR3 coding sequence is TGTGCCAGCAGTGAATTAGGGGACTCCGAGCAGTACTTC.

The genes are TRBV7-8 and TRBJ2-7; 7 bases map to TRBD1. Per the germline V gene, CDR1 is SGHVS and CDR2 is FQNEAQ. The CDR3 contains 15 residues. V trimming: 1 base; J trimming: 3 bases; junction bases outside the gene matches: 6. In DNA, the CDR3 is TGTGCCAGCAGCTTAGAGGTGACAGGGAACTACGAGCAGTACTTC. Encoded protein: CASSLEVTGNYEQYF.